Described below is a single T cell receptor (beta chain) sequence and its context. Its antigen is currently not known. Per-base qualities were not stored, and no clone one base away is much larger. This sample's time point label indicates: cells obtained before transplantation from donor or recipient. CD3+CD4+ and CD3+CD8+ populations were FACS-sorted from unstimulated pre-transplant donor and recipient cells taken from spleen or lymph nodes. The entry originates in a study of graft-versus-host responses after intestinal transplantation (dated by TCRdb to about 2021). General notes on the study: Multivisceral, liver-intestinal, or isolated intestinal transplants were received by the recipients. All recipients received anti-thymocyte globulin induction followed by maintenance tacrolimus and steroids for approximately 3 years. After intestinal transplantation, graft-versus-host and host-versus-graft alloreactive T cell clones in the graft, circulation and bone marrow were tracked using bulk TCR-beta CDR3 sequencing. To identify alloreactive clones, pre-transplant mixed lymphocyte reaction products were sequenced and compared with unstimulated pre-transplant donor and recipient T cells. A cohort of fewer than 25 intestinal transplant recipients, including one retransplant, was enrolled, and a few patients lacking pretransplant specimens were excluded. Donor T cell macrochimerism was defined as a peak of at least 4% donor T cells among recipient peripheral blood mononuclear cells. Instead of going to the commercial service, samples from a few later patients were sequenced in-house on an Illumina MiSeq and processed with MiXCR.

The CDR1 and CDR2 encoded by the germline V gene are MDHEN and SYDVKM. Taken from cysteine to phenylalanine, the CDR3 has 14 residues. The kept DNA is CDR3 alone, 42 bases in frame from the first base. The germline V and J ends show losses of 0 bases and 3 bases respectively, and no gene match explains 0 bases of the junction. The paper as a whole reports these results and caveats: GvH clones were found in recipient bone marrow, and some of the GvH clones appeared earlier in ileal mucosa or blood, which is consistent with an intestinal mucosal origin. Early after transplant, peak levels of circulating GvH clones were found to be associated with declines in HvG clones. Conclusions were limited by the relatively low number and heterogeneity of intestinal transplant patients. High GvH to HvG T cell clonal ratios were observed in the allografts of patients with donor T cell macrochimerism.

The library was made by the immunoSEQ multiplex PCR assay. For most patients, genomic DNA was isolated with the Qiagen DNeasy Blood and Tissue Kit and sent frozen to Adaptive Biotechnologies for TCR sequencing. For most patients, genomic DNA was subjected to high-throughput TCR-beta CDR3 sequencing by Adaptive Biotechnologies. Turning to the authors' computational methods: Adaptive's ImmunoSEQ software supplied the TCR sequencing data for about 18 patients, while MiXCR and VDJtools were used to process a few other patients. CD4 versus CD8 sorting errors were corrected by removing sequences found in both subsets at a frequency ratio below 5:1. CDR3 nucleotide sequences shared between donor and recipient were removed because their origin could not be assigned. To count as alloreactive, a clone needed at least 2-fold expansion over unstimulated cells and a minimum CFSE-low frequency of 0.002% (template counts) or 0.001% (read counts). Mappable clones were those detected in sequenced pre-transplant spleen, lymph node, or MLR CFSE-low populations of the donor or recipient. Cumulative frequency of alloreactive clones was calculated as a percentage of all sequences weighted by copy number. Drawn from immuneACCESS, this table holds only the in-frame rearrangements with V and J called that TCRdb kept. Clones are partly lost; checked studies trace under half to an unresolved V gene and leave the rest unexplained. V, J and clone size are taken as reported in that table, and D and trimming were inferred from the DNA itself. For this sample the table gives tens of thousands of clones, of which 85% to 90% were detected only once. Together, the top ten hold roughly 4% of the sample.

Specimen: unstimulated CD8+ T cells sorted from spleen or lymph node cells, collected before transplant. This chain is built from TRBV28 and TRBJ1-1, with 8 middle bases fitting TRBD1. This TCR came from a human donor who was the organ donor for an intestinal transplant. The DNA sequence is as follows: TGTGCCAGCAGTTTATGGGGACAGGACACTGAAGCTTTCTTT. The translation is CASSLWGQDTEAFF.